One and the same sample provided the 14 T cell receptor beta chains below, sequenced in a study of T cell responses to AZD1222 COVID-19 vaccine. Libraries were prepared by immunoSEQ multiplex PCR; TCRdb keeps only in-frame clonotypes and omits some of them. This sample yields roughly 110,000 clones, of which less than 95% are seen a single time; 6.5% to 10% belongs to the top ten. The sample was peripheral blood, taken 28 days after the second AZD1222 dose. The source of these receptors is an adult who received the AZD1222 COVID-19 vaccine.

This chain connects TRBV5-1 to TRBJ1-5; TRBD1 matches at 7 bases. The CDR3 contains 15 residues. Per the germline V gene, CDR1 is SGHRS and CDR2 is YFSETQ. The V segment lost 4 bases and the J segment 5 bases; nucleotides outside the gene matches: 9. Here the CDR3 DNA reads TGCGCCAGCAGCCGGACAGGCGAACCCGATCAGCCCCAGCATTTT. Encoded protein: CASSRTGEPDQPQHF.

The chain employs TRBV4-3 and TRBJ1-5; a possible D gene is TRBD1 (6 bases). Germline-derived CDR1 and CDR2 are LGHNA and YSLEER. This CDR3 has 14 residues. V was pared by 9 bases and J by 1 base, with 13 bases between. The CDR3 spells CASSGGLSNQPQHF. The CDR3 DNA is TGCGCCAGTAGCGGGGGGCTAAGCAATCAGCCCCAGCATTTT.

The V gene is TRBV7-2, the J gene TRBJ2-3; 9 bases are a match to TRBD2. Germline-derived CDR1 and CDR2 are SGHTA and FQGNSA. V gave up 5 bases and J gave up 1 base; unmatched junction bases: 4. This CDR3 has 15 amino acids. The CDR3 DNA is TGTGCCAGCAGCCCCTTAGCGGGGGGCACAGATACGCAGTATTTT. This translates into CASSPLAGGTDTQYF. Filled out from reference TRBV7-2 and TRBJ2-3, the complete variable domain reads GAGVSQSPSNKVTEKGKDVELRCDPISGHTALYWYRQSLGQGLEFLIYFQGNSAPDKSGLPSDRFSAERTGGSVSTLTIQRTQQEDSAVYLCASSPLAGGTDTQYFGPGTRLTVL.

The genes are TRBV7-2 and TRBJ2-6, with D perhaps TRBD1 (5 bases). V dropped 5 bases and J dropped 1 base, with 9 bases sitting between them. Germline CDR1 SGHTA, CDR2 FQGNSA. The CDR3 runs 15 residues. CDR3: CASSVDSSGANVLTF. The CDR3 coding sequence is TGTGCCAGCAGCGTAGACAGTTCTGGGGCCAACGTCCTGACTTTC.

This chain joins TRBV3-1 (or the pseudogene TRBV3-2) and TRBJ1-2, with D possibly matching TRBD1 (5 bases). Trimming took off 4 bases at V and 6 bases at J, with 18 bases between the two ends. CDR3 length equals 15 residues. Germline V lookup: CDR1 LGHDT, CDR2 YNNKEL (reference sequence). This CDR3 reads CASSRQGIYQDGYTF. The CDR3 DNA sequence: TGTGCCAGCAGCCGGCAGGGCATATACCAGGATGGCTACACCTTC.

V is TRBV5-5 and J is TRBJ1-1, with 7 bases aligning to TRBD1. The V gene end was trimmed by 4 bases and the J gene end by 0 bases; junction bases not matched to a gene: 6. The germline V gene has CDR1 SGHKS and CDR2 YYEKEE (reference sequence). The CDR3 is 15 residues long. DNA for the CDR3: TGTGCCAGCAGCCCCGGACAGGCAATGAACACTGAAGCTTTCTTT. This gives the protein CASSPGQAMNTEAFF.

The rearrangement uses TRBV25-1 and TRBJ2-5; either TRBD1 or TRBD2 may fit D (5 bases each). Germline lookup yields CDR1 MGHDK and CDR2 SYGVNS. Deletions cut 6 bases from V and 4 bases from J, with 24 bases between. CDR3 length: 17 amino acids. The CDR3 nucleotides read TGTGCCAGCAGCCCGGGTGAGGGGTCTCCGGAATCAGAGACCCAGTACTTC. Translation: CASSPGEGSPESETQYF.

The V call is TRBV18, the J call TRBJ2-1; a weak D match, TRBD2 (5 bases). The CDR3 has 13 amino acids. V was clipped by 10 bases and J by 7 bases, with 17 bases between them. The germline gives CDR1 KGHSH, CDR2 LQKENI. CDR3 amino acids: CATSEGRRNEQFF. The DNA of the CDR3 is TGTGCCACCTCCGAGGGAAGGCGGAATGAGCAGTTCTTC.

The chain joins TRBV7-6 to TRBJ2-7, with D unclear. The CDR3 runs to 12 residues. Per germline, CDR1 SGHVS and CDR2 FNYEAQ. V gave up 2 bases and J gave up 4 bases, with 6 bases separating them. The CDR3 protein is CASSLTGYEQYF. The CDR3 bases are TGTGCCAGCAGCTTAACGGGTTACGAGCAGTACTTC.

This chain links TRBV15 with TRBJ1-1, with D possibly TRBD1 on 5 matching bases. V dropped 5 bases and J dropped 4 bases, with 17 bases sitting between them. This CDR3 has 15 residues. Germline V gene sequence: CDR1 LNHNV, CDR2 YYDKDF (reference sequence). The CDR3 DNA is TGTGCCACCAGCGGGGACGGTGAGGGTGGCACTGAAGCTTTCTTT. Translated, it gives CATSGDGEGGTEAFF.

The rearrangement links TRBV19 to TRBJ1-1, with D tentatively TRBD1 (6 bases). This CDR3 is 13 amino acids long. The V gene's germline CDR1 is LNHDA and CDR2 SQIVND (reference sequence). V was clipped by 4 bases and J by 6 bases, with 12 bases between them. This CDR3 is CASSTRTDPEAFF. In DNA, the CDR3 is TGTGCCAGTAGTACGCGGACAGACCCTGAAGCTTTCTTT.

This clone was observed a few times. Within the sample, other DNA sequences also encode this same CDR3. CDR3 sequence: CASSQGTGGNQPQHF. DNA for the CDR3: TGTGCCAGCAGCCAAGGGACAGGGGGCAATCAGCCCCAGCATTTT. The J gene is TRBJ1-5, the V gene TRBV3-1 (or the pseudogene TRBV3-2); 9 nucleotides line up with TRBD1. This CDR3 region has 15 residues. The J segment lost 2 bases and the V segment lost 1 base, leaving 0 bases of the junction unmatched. CDR1 LGHDT and CDR2 YNNKEL come from the germline V gene (reference sequence).

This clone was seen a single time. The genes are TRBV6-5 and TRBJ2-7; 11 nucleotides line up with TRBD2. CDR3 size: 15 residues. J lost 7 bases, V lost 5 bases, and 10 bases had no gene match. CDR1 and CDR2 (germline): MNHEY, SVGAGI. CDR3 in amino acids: CASSTTSGGFREQYF. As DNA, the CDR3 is TGTGCCAGCAGTACAACTAGCGGGGGTTTTCGGGAGCAGTACTTC.

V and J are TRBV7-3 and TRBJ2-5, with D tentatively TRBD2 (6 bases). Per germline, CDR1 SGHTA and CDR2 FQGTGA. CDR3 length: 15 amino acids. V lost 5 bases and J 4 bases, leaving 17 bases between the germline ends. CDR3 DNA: TGTGCCAGCAGCCTAGGACCCCTGCGGGGAGAGACCCAGTACTTC. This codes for CASSLGPLRGETQYF.